Many counts were recorded for the clone carrying this T cell receptor (beta chain). Its antigen is unknown. Amplified material comprised TCR beta CDR3 regions derived from RNA transcripts. Second-round multiplex PCR came after a first-round RT-PCR that employed HTBI primers. From the multiplex PCR reads, TCRdb called clonotypes with MiXCR, one entry per CDR3 protein. The sample lists fewer than 650,000 distinct CDR3 sequences, 22% occurring once. This entry comes from a study of Graves' ophthalmopathy and Graves' hyperthyroidism. On the study more broadly: Before any treatment was given, at initial diagnosis, peripheral blood was collected. The study, taken as a whole, reports: Blood samples also showed most expanded thyroid clonotypes exceeding 0.001 frequency.

Each diagnosis was determined on the basis of clinical symptoms, serum thyroxine, TRAb, thyroid ultrasound and orbital computed tomography. PBMCs came from approximately 9.6 ml of fresh peripheral blood. Germline V gives CDR1 MNHEY, CDR2 SVGAGI. There are 16 residues in the CDR3. V lost 2 bases to trimming and J lost 7 bases; unmatched junction nucleotides: 11. The rearrangement links TRBV6-5 to TRBJ1-1, with 9 bases fitting TRBD1. Sequences were obtained from peripheral blood. The sequence derives from a woman aged 18-30 years with stable Graves' hyperthyroidism. Some clones in this sample may be carry-over from other donors' samples. The CDR3 bases are TGTGCCAGCAGTTACGTGCTTGGACAGGGGATGGTTGAAGCTTTCTTT. This codes for CASSYVLGQGMVEAFF.